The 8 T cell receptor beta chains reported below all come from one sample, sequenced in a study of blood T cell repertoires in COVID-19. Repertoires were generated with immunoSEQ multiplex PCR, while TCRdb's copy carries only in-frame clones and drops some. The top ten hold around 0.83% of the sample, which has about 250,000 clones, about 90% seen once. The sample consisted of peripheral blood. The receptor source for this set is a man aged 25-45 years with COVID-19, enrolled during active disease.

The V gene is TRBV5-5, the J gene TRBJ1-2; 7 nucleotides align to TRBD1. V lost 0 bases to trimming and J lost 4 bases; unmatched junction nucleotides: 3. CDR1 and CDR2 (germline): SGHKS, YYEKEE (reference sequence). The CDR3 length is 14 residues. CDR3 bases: TGTGCCAGCAGCTTGGAGACAGGGCCCTATGGCTACACCTTC. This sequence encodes CASSLETGPYGYTF.

CDR3 nucleotides: TGTGCCTGGAGGCGAAGCGGGGGGCGGAATGAGCAGTTCTTC. Translating gives CAWRRSGGRNEQFF. The rearrangement joins TRBV30 to TRBJ2-1, with 9 bases matching TRBD2. The CDR3 length is 14 residues. Germline V gives CDR1 GTSNPN, CDR2 SVGIG (reference sequence). Unmatched junction bases numbered 7, after V lost 3 bases and J lost 7 bases.

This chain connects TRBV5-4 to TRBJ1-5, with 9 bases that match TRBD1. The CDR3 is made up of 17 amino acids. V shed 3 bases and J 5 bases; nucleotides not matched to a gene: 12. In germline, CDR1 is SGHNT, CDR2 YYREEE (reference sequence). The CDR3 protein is CASSSGWDREGDQPQHF. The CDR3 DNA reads TGTGCCAGCAGCTCTGGGTGGGACAGGGAGGGGGATCAGCCCCAGCATTTT.

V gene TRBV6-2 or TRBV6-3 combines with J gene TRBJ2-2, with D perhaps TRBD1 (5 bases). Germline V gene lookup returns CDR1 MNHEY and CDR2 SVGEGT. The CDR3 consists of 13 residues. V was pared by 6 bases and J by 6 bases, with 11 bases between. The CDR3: CASSRRDSGELFF. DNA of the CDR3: TGTGCCAGCAGCCGCAGGGATTCCGGGGAGCTGTTTTTT.

CDR3: CAWSARVGAEGTEAFF. In DNA, the CDR3 is TGTGCCTGGAGTGCCCGTGTGGGGGCTGAGGGAACTGAAGCTTTCTTT. The chain joins TRBV30 to TRBJ1-1, with D perhaps TRBD1 (6 bases). CDR1 and CDR2 (germline): GTSNPN, SVGIG (reference sequence). The CDR3 is 16 residues long. V gave up 1 base and J gave up 5 bases, with 20 bases separating them.

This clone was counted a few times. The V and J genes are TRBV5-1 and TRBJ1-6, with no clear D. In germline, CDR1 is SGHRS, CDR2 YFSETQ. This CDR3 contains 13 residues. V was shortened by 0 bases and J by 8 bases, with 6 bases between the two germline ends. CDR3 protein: CASSLVSDSPLHF. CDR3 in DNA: TGCGCCAGCAGCTTGGTTTCCGATTCACCCCTCCACTTT.

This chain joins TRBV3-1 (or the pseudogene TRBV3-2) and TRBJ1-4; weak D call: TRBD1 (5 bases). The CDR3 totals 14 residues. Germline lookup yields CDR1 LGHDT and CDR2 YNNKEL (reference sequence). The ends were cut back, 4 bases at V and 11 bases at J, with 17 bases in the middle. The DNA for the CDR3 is TGTGCCAGCAGCCCCCCCGGGGGGGATGGTAAACTGTTTTTT. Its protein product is CASSPPGGDGKLFF.

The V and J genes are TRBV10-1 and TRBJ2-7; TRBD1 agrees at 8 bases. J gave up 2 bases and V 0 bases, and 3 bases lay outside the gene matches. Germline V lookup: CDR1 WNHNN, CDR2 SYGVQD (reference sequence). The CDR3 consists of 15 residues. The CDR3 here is CASSESTGATYEQYF. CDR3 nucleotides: TGCGCCAGCAGTGAGTCGACAGGGGCTACCTACGAGCAGTACTTC.